One and the same sample provided the 5 T cell receptor beta chains below, sequenced in a study of T cells in Graves' hyperthyroidism and ophthalmopathy. What was amplified from RNA transcripts were TCR beta CDR3 regions. Using the HTBI primer set, a first-round RT-PCR was run on the TCR CDR3. TCRdb itself ran the multiplex PCR reads through MiXCR, one entry per CDR3 protein. The data contain 200,000 to 250,000 distinct CDR3 sequences, over 15% of them singletons. The material sequenced was blood. These receptors all stem from a man between 45 and 60 years old with Graves' hyperthyroidism.

This clonotype was observed at least ten times. The rearrangement joins TRBV28 to TRBJ2-7; perhaps TRBD2 as D (5 bases). The length of the CDR3 is 14 residues. The V gene lost 6 bases and the J gene lost 6 bases, with 18 bases spanning the gap. CDR1 and CDR2 from the germline V gene are MDHEN and SYDVKM. The CDR3 sequence is CASRPGLPVPEQYF. CDR3 coding DNA: TGTGCCAGCAGACCGGGATTACCTGTCCCCGAGCAGTACTTC.

The V and J genes are TRBV6-1 and TRBJ2-7, with D tentatively TRBD1 or TRBD2 (5 bases each). Germline V gives CDR1 MNHNS, CDR2 SASEGT. The V end lost 4 bases, the J end lost 2 bases, and 15 bases lay between the germline ends. The CDR3 is 15 residues long. The CDR3 protein is CASSGKLEGPYEQYF. The CDR3 DNA sequence: TGTGCCAGCAGTGGTAAACTAGAGGGGCCCTACGAGCAGTACTTC.

The table lists this clonotype with many counts. One end of the junction is discordant with germline, which a read error may explain. Here the CDR3 reads CASSLGQSPETQYF. As DNA, the CDR3 is TGTGCTAGCAGCTTAGGACAGTCCCCAGAGACCCAGTACTTC. The rearrangement joins TRBV7-7 to TRBJ2-5, with a possible D match to TRBD1 (6 bases). The CDR3 consists of 14 residues. Germline CDR1 and CDR2: SSHAT and FNYEAQ (reference sequence). Full variable domain (missing parts from reference TRBV7-7 and TRBJ2-5): GAGVSQSPRYKVTKRGQDVTLRCDPISSHATLYWYQQALGQGPEFLTYFNYEAQPDKSGLPSDRFSAERPEGSISTLTIQRTEQRDSAMYRCASSLGQSPETQYFGPGTRLLVL.

The chain couples TRBV10-2 to TRBJ2-1; 7 bases fit TRBD2. CDR3 length: 15 residues. J was trimmed by 11 bases and V by 4 bases; bases with no gene match: 14. Germline loops: CDR1 WSHSY, CDR2 SAAADI. CDR3 in DNA: TGCGCCAGCAGTGTAGTATTCCCCGGGGGGAATAAGCAGTTCTTC. Its translation is CASSVVFPGGNKQFF.

This clonotype occurred many times. The V call is TRBV28, the J call TRBJ2-1, with TRBD2 identical over 11 bases. The CDR3 runs 15 residues. Germline-derived CDR1 and CDR2 are MDHEN and SYDVKM. Trimming took 5 bases from V and 8 from J; bases not matched to a gene: 8. The CDR3 sequence is CASSKPLAGVDEQFF. The CDR3 nucleotides are TGTGCCAGCAGTAAGCCACTAGCGGGAGTCGATGAGCAGTTCTTC.